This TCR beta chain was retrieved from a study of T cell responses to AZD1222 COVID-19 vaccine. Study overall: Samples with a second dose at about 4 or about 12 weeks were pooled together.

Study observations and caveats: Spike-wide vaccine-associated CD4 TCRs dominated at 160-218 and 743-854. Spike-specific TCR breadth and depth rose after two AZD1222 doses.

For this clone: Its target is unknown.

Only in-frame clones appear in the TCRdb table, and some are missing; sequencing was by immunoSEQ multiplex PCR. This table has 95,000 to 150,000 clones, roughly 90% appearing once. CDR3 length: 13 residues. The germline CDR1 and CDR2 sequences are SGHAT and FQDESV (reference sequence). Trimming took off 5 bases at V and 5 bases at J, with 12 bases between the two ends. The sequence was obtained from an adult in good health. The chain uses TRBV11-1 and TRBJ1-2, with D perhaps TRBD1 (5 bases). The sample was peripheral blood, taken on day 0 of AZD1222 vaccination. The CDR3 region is CASSRGPQYGYTF. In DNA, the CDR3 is TGTGCCAGCAGCAGGGGACCCCAATATGGCTACACCTTC.